Below, 27 T cell receptor beta chains from the same sample are listed, as sequenced in a study of blood T cell repertoires in COVID-19. TCRdb keeps only in-frame clones here, not all; method: immunoSEQ multiplex PCR. This table has about 35,000 clones, 65% to 85% appearing once. The sequencing input was peripheral blood. Receptors were obtained from a man aged 55 to 70 in a cohort sampled during active COVID-19.

The J gene is TRBJ2-1, the V gene TRBV7-2; weak D call: TRBD1 (6 bases). The CDR3 spans 12 residues. Germline V lookup: CDR1 SGHTA, CDR2 FQGNSA. V was cut by 3 bases and J by 8 bases, with 8 bases left in between. CDR3 loop: CASSFQGYEQFF. CDR3 in DNA: TGTGCCAGCAGCTTTCAGGGGTATGAGCAGTTCTTC.

This chain connects TRBV6-2 or TRBV6-3 to TRBJ1-5; D possibly corresponds to TRBD1 (5 bases). The germline V gene has CDR1 MNHEY and CDR2 SVGEGT. The CDR3 is 16 residues long. Trimming left V 0 bases short and J 1 base short, with 10 bases between. The CDR3 protein is CASSYSEGLSNQPQHF. The CDR3 DNA follows: TGTGCCAGCAGTTACTCGGAGGGGTTGAGCAATCAGCCCCAGCATTTT.

This clone was seen only a few times. This chain joins TRBV11-2 and TRBJ2-7, with TRBD2 matching over 7 bases. This CDR3 has 14 residues. V lost 1 base, J lost 6 bases, and 6 bases stayed unmatched. The germline CDR1 and CDR2 sequences are SGHAT and FQNNGV. CDR3 in amino acids: CASSLGFAGVEQYF. DNA for the CDR3: TGTGCCAGCAGCTTAGGTTTCGCGGGAGTCGAGCAGTACTTC.

The genes are TRBV28 and TRBJ2-3; D ambiguous. Germline V CDR1 and CDR2: MDHEN, SYDVKM. The CDR3 runs to 14 residues. V lost 5 bases to trimming and J lost 2 bases, with 11 bases between them. The CDR3 is CASSPGRLTDTQYF. The DNA of the CDR3 is TGTGCCAGCAGTCCAGGCAGGCTCACAGATACGCAGTATTTT.

This chain links TRBV5-1 with TRBJ2-5, with TRBD1 identical over 8 bases. J gave up 5 bases and V 0 bases, and 6 bases lay outside the gene matches. Germline assignment: CDR1 SGHRS and CDR2 YFSETQ. The CDR3 contains 15 residues. The CDR3 DNA follows: TGCGCCAGCAGCTTGGGGGGGCGACAGGGGGAGACCCAGTACTTC. This encodes CASSLGGRQGETQYF.

The chain recombines TRBV5-1 with TRBJ2-6; 9 bases align to TRBD2. The ends lost 5 bases at V and 2 bases at J; junction bases unmatched: 5. The CDR3 loop spans 16 amino acids. CDR1 and CDR2 (germline): SGHRS, YFSETQ. The CDR3 reads CASRSSGVPGANVLTF. The DNA of the CDR3 is TGCGCCAGCAGGTCTAGCGGGGTCCCTGGGGCCAACGTCCTGACTTTC.

V gene TRBV19 combines with J gene TRBJ1-2; maybe TRBD1 (5 bases). Between the trimmed V and J ends, which lost 5 bases and 1 base, there was a span of 17 bases. This CDR3 is 16 amino acids long. Germline V gene data show CDR1 as LNHDA and CDR2 as SQIVND (reference sequence). In DNA, the CDR3 is TGTGCCAGTAGTGATCTCAATAGGGGCCTTAACTATGGCTACACCTTC. This gives the protein CASSDLNRGLNYGYTF.

This rearrangement joins TRBV10-3 to TRBJ1-1; 9 bases are a match to TRBD1. V lost 6 bases, J lost 6 bases, and 5 bases stayed unmatched. Per germline, CDR1 ENHRY and CDR2 SYGVKD. The CDR3 length is 13 residues. This CDR3 reads CAISMDRGPEAFF. In DNA, the CDR3 is TGTGCCATCAGCATGGACAGGGGTCCTGAAGCTTTCTTT.

The chain uses TRBV7-2 and TRBJ2-1; TRBD1 matches 9 bases. Losses at the gene ends were 3 bases for V and 7 bases for J; bases not matched to a gene: 7. In germline, CDR1 is SGHTA, CDR2 FQGNSA. The CDR3 runs 15 residues. CDR3 in DNA: TGTGCCAGCAGCTTCGGCGGGACAGGGTCGAATGAGCAGTTCTTC. Amino acids: CASSFGGTGSNEQFF.

The CDR3 DNA is TGTGCCAGCAGTTTTCTGGAGACCCAGTACTTC. Translation gives CASSFLETQYF. V is TRBV12-3 or TRBV12-4 and J is TRBJ2-5; D is unclear. CDR3 length: 11 amino acids. The V end lost 3 bases, the J end lost 5 bases, and 4 bases lay between the germline ends.

The chain joins TRBV19 to TRBJ2-1, with D tentatively TRBD2 (6 bases). Trimming took 3 bases from V and 7 from J, leaving 7 bases between them. Germline V CDR1 and CDR2: LNHDA, SQIVND (reference sequence). CDR3 length: 12 amino acids. In DNA, the CDR3 is TGTGCCAGTAGTATGGGGACTAATGAGCAGTTCTTC. It translates to CASSMGTNEQFF.

Only one count was recorded for this clone. V gene TRBV11-2 combines with J gene TRBJ1-2, with D unresolved. Germline CDR1 SGHAT, CDR2 FQNNGV. V gave up 1 base and J gave up 5 bases, with 8 bases separating them. CDR3 length: 13 amino acids. For the CDR3, the DNA is TGTGCCAGCAGCTTAGCCCCGGGTTATGGCTACACCTTC. Residues: CASSLAPGYGYTF.

This clone was seen just once. The chain recombines TRBV9 with TRBJ2-2; a possible D gene is TRBD1 (6 bases). CDR3 length: 15 residues. Germline V gene data show CDR1 as SGDLS and CDR2 as YYNGEE. With 5 bases removed from V and 2 bases from J, the gap between germline ends came to 13 bases. For the CDR3, the DNA is TGTGCCAGCAGGCTGACAGGAGATAACACCGGGGAGCTGTTTTTT. It translates to CASRLTGDNTGELFF.

The chain joins TRBV7-8 to TRBJ2-3; 9 positions agree with TRBD2. CDR1 is SGHVS and CDR2 is FQNEAQ in the germline V gene. The CDR3 spans 17 residues. Germline trimming cut 5 bases from V and 2 bases from J; bases unmatched to any gene: 11. The CDR3 DNA follows: TGTGCCAGCAGCCCCCGTGTAGCGGGAGTCCTCACAGATACGCAGTATTTT. Residues: CASSPRVAGVLTDTQYF.

The chain employs TRBV21-1 and TRBJ2-5; the D call of TRBD2 is as the table states it, not checked on the DNA. TRBV21-1 is labeled a pseudogene. The CDR3 consists of 16 residues. The CDR3 DNA reads as TGTGCCAGCAGCAGGGGACTAGCGGGGGGACTAGAGACCCAGTACTTC. Its translation is CASSRGLAGGLETQYF.

The gene calls are TRBV9 and TRBJ2-2; D is uncertain. Germline CDR1 SGDLS, CDR2 YYNGEE. With 0 bases removed from V and 0 bases from J, the gap between germline ends came to 6 bases. The CDR3 runs 15 residues. CDR3 coding DNA: TGTGCCAGCAGCGTAGAGTCGGCGAACACCGGGGAGCTGTTTTTT. The encoded protein is CASSVESANTGELFF.

This clone was detected a few times. The chain recombines TRBV30 with TRBJ1-5; TRBD1 matches 7 bases. This CDR3 comprises 14 residues. The V segment lost 1 base and the J segment 4 bases; nucleotides outside the gene matches: 4. Looked up from germline, CDR1 is GTSNPN and CDR2 is SVGIG (reference sequence). The CDR3 DNA sequence: TGTGCCTGGAGTGGCTCGACAGGGAATCAGCCCCAGCATTTT. Amino acid sequence: CAWSGSTGNQPQHF.

The chain uses TRBV7-9 and TRBJ2-3; TRBD1 is a possible D gene (5 bases). CDR1 is SEHNR, CDR2 FQNEAQ, per germline (reference sequence). The CDR3 is 17 amino acids. The ends were cut back, 6 bases at V and 0 bases at J, with 19 bases in the middle. The CDR3 reads CASRPRVRTPSTDTQYF. The CDR3 bases are TGTGCCAGCAGGCCCAGGGTTCGAACACCTAGCACAGATACGCAGTATTTT.

CDR3 bases: TGTGCCTGGAGCCCAGGGTGGAATCAGCCCCAGCATTTT. Translating it yields CAWSPGWNQPQHF. The rearrangement links TRBV30 to TRBJ1-5; TRBD1 might be the D (5 bases). Germline V gene data show CDR1 as GTSNPN and CDR2 as SVGIG (reference sequence). The ends were cut back, 3 bases at V and 4 bases at J, with 10 bases in the middle. The CDR3 runs to 13 residues.

This sequence joins TRBV5-3 and TRBJ1-3; D not certain. TRBV5-3 is marked as an open reading frame, function uncertain. CDR3 length equals 19 residues. V lost 2 bases, J lost 0 bases, and 21 bases lay in between. CDR3 residues: CARSFDPSQAAFSGNTIYF. The CDR3 region has the DNA TGTGCCAGAAGCTTCGACCCCTCCCAAGCGGCCTTCTCTGGAAACACCATATATTTT.

In nucleotides, the CDR3 is TGTGCCAGCAGGGGACTCAGGGGGGATACGGTGGAGCAGTACTTC. It specifies CASRGLRGDTVEQYF. The chain joins TRBV28 to TRBJ2-7; tentatively, D is TRBD1 (7 bases). CDR1 and CDR2 (germline): MDHEN, SYDVKM. V lost 6 bases and J 7 bases, leaving 22 bases between the germline ends. The CDR3 covers 15 residues.

The chain combines TRBV19 with TRBJ2-7; weak D call: TRBD1 (5 bases). CDR3 length: 13 residues. Germline lookup yields CDR1 LNHDA and CDR2 SQIVND (reference sequence). Trimming shortened V by 10 bases and J by 3 bases, and 16 bases separated the two germline ends. CDR3 residues: CATTSGQDYEQYF. The CDR3 DNA is TGTGCCACAACATCAGGACAAGACTACGAGCAGTACTTC.

This chain links TRBV12-3 or TRBV12-4 with TRBJ2-6; D unclear. The CDR3 covers 13 residues. Trimming left V 6 bases short and J 3 bases short, with 6 bases between. CDR3 bases: TGTGCCAGCAGCTATAGTGGGGCCAACGTCCTGACTTTC. The encoded protein is CASSYSGANVLTF.

The CDR3 loop reads CASSPATSGGRVDTQYF. In nucleotides, the CDR3 is TGTGCCAGCAGCCCTGCAACTAGCGGGGGGCGGGTAGATACGCAGTATTTT. The genes are TRBV7-2 and TRBJ2-3; 12 bases agree with TRBD2. V lost 5 bases to trimming and J lost 5 bases; unmatched junction nucleotides: 11. Germline loops: CDR1 SGHTA, CDR2 FQGNSA. This CDR3 is built from 17 residues.

The chain links TRBV9 to TRBJ2-7, with TRBD2 matching 7 bases. The CDR3 has 14 amino acids. Trimming cost V 4 bases and J 2 bases; bases outside gene matches: 6. CDR1 SGDLS and CDR2 YYNGEE come from the germline V gene. The CDR3: CASSPKRGPYEQYF. DNA of the CDR3: TGTGCCAGCAGCCCTAAGCGGGGCCCCTACGAGCAGTACTTC.

DNA of the CDR3: TGTGCCAGCACAGTGGGACTAGCGACGTACAATGAGCAGTTCTTC. It yields the protein CASTVGLATYNEQFF. V is TRBV19 and J is TRBJ2-1; TRBD2 aligns across 10 bases. CDR3 length: 15 residues. The V gene end was trimmed by 9 bases and the J gene end by 4 bases; junction bases not matched to a gene: 9. Germline V gene sequence: CDR1 LNHDA, CDR2 SQIVND (reference sequence).

This rearrangement joins TRBV12-3 or TRBV12-4 to TRBJ2-1; 9 nucleotides match TRBD2. The length of the CDR3 is 12 residues. The J segment lost 8 bases and the V segment lost 5 bases, leaving 1 base of the junction unmatched. This CDR3 reads CASSRTSDEQFF. The CDR3 DNA follows: TGTGCCAGCAGTCGGACTAGCGATGAGCAGTTCTTC.